Each of the 24 T cell receptor beta chains below was sequenced from the same sample in a study of T-cell memory formation after mild COVID-19. Using its own MiXCR run on the 5' RACE reads, TCRdb lists one record per CDR3 protein. Among more than 250,000 distinct CDR3 sequences listed, approximately 15% were seen once. Sample: PBMCs or a T cell subset sorted from them (not recorded which). The source of these receptors is a young man who had mild COVID-19 (a few samples of this study predate the infection). Cell type and time point are not known.

This clonotype was found a few times. The chain combines TRBV20-1 with TRBJ1-1, with 10 bases identical to TRBD1. Trimming at V came to 6 bases and at J to 7 bases, leaving 5 bases not matched to a gene. Germline V gene data show CDR1 as DFQATT and CDR2 as SNEGSKA (reference sequence). The CDR3 extends over 12 amino acids. CDR3: CSARDRGLEAFF. In DNA form, the CDR3 reads TGCAGTGCCCGGGACAGGGGCCTTGAAGCTTTCTTT.

In its sample, this clonotype was seen a few times. The chain is built from TRBV7-6 and TRBJ2-2; no clear D. CDR1 is SGHVS, CDR2 FNYEAQ, per germline. CDR3 length equals 17 residues. The V and J ends lost 0 bases and 0 bases respectively, with 11 bases between them. CDR3 sequence: CASSLAVPAANTGELFF. Written as DNA, the CDR3 is TGTGCCAGCAGCTTAGCGGTCCCGGCCGCGAACACCGGGGAGCTGTTTTTT.

This clonotype was counted a few times. The chain has TRBV5-1 and TRBJ2-7; D is undetermined. Trimming took 0 bases from V and 0 from J, leaving 4 bases between them. This CDR3 region has 13 residues. From germline, CDR1 is SGHRS and CDR2 YFSETQ. The CDR3 protein is CASSLGFSYEQYF. CDR3 DNA: TGCGCCAGCAGCTTGGGCTTCTCCTACGAGCAGTACTTC. The full variable domain, with the rest looked up from reference TRBV5-1 and TRBJ2-7, is KAGVTQTPRYLIKTRGQQVTLSCSPISGHRSVSWYQQTPGQGLQFLFEYFSETQRNKGNFPGRFSGRQFSNSRSEMNVSTLELGDSALYLCASSLGFSYEQYFGPGTRLTVT.

The J gene is TRBJ2-7, the V gene TRBV4-2; D possibly corresponds to TRBD2 (5 bases). From germline, CDR1 is LGHNA and CDR2 YNFKEQ. The CDR3 runs 13 residues. Trimming left V 0 bases short and J 6 bases short, with 9 bases between. The CDR3 bases are TGTGCCAGCAGCCAAGATTCGGGGAGCGAGCAGTACTTC. Protein product: CASSQDSGSEQYF.

V is TRBV11-2 and J is TRBJ2-2; 8 bases fit TRBD1. CDR1 and CDR2 from the germline V gene are SGHAT and FQNNGV. This CDR3 contains 17 residues. V lost 5 bases and J lost 4; bases outside the gene matches: 12. Here the CDR3 DNA reads TGTGCCAGCAGCGCGAGCGCGACAGGGGCGGGCACCGGGGAGCTGTTTTTT. It encodes CASSASATGAGTGELFF.

This chain connects TRBV9 to TRBJ2-3; 8 nucleotides agree with TRBD1. The V gene end was trimmed by 7 bases and the J gene end by 0 bases; junction bases not matched to a gene: 7. CDR3 length: 15 amino acids. CDR1 and CDR2 from the germline V gene are SGDLS and YYNGEE. The CDR3 sequence is CASGQGATSTDTQYF. For the CDR3, the DNA is TGTGCCAGCGGTCAGGGGGCTACTAGCACAGATACGCAGTATTTT.

The V call is TRBV6-5, the J call TRBJ1-1; 12 bases fit TRBD1. The CDR3 is 15 residues long. Unmatched junction bases numbered 0, after V lost 2 bases and J lost 2 bases. The germline CDR1 and CDR2 sequences are MNHEY and SVGAGI. The CDR3 DNA sequence: TGTGCCAGCAGTTACGGGACAGGGGGCAACACTGAAGCTTTCTTT. Translating it yields CASSYGTGGNTEAFF.

This clonotype was seen a handful of times. V gene TRBV13 combines with J gene TRBJ2-2; D possibly corresponds to TRBD1 (6 bases). The CDR3 is 15 amino acids. CDR1 is PRHDT, CDR2 FYEKMQ, per germline (reference sequence). Trimming removed 5 bases at V and 6 bases at J, with 16 bases between. This chain's CDR3 is CASSVTGQGAGELFF. In DNA, the CDR3 is TGTGCCAGCAGCGTTACGGGACAAGGGGCCGGGGAGCTGTTTTTT.

This chain joins TRBV29-1 and TRBJ1-1, with no clear D. Trimming left V 4 bases short and J 4 bases short, with 7 bases between. Germline CDR1 reads SQVTM; CDR2 reads ANQGSEA. This CDR3 has 11 residues. The chain's CDR3 is CSVAGFTEAFF. Written as DNA, the CDR3 is TGCAGCGTTGCTGGGTTCACTGAAGCTTTCTTT.

This clonotype was counted a few times. The J gene is TRBJ2-1, the V gene TRBV5-6; TRBD2 matches at 7 bases. V shed 0 bases, J shed 0 bases, and the junction held 15 bases outside the gene matches. The CDR3 spans 20 residues. Germline V CDR1 and CDR2: SGHDT, YYEEEE. The CDR3, as DNA: TGTGCCAGCAGCTTGGTCGAGCGGGGCGAGGGGCTGAGCTCCTACAATGAGCAGTTCTTC. Amino acid sequence: CASSLVERGEGLSSYNEQFF.

This CDR3 is CASSYTAEQYF. The CDR3 DNA is TGTGCCAGCAGTTACACCGCGGAGCAGTACTTC. This chain uses TRBV6-6 with TRBJ2-7; D remains ambiguous. V gave up 2 bases and J gave up 7 bases, with 6 bases separating them. From germline, CDR1 is MNHNY and CDR2 SVGAGI (reference sequence). The length of the CDR3 is 11 residues.

The V call is TRBV6-1, the J call TRBJ2-7; 8 bases are a match to TRBD2. Germline-derived CDR1 and CDR2 are MNHNS and SASEGT. V shed 3 bases and J 5 bases; nucleotides not matched to a gene: 9. The CDR3 length is 15 residues. CDR3 DNA: TGTGCCAGCAGTGATACGGGACTAGGGTCTCACGAGCAGTACTTC. Its translation is CASSDTGLGSHEQYF.

In this sample, this clonotype turned up a few times. This chain uses TRBV10-3 with TRBJ2-7; 8 nucleotides match TRBD1. Unmatched junction bases numbered 3, after V lost 6 bases and J lost 2 bases. Germline V gives CDR1 ENHRY, CDR2 SYGVKD. The CDR3 runs 13 residues. Here the CDR3 reads CAIRVTGAYEQYF. CDR3 DNA: TGTGCCATCAGGGTGACAGGGGCCTACGAGCAGTACTTC.

V usage is TRBV19 and J usage is TRBJ2-1; D call uncertain. Trimming removed 3 bases at V and 7 bases at J, with 19 bases between. CDR1 is LNHDA, CDR2 SQIVND, per germline (reference sequence). CDR3 length: 16 residues. CDR3 nucleotides: TGTGCCAGTAGTATCAAGGTGTACAGCCAGGCAAATGAGCAGTTCTTC. It translates to CASSIKVYSQANEQFF.

The rearrangement uses TRBV5-1 and TRBJ2-4; D not resolved. This CDR3 has 15 residues. Looked up from germline, CDR1 is SGHRS and CDR2 is YFSETQ. V lost 0 bases and J 0 bases, leaving 7 bases between the germline ends. CDR3 in amino acids: CASSLAPLAKNIQYF. CDR3 in DNA: TGCGCCAGCAGCTTGGCCCCACTAGCCAAAAACATTCAGTACTTC.

This clonotype showed up just a few times. V is TRBV6-2 or TRBV6-3 and J is TRBJ1-1; TRBD1 aligns across 8 bases. Germline V lookup: CDR1 MNHEY, CDR2 SVGEGT. V lost 6 bases and J lost 4; bases outside the gene matches: 10. This CDR3 comprises 15 residues. This CDR3 is CASSQGRGRGTEAFF. CDR3 DNA: TGTGCCAGCAGCCAGGGCAGGGGGCGCGGCACTGAAGCTTTCTTT.

The chain is built from TRBV6-2 or TRBV6-3 and TRBJ2-3; D not resolved. V was cut by 6 bases and J by 2 bases, with 12 bases left in between. This CDR3 is 14 amino acids long. Germline V CDR1 and CDR2: MNHEY, SVGEGT. The CDR3 nucleotides are TGTGCCAGCAGAATCGGACGGGTCACAGATACGCAGTATTTT. Amino acid sequence: CASRIGRVTDTQYF.

This chain connects TRBV27 to TRBJ2-1; TRBD1 matches 7 bases. This CDR3 contains 16 residues. Germline assignment: CDR1 MNHEY and CDR2 SMNVEV (reference sequence). The V and J ends lost 5 bases and 8 bases, in that order; junction bases with no gene match: 15. The CDR3 region is CASSPFGAGGYDEQFF. As DNA, the CDR3 is TGTGCCAGCAGTCCTTTTGGGGCAGGGGGTTATGATGAGCAGTTCTTC.

This clonotype was counted between two and nine times. This sequence joins TRBV28 and TRBJ2-2, with D perhaps TRBD1 (6 bases). V was trimmed by 4 bases and J by 5 bases, leaving 17 bases between them. This CDR3 is built from 16 residues. Germline values: CDR1 MDHEN, CDR2 SYDVKM. The CDR3 sequence: CASSSLLTGETGELFF. CDR3 coding DNA: TGTGCCAGCAGTTCCTTGTTGACAGGAGAGACCGGGGAGCTGTTTTTT.

This clonotype came up a few times. The chain joins TRBV9 to TRBJ2-3, with D perhaps TRBD2 (5 bases). This CDR3 is 15 amino acids long. Looked up from germline, CDR1 is SGDLS and CDR2 is YYNGEE. Trimming cost V 3 bases and J 5 bases, with 16 bases left between them. CDR3 loop: CASSAGPLARDTQYF. CDR3 bases: TGTGCCAGCAGCGCCGGTCCTCTAGCAAGAGATACGCAGTATTTT.

This clonotype was seen more than once but under ten times. V gene TRBV9 combines with J gene TRBJ1-4; 10 bases fit TRBD1. Per the germline V gene, CDR1 is SGDLS and CDR2 is YYNGEE. Unmatched junction bases numbered 0, after V lost 2 bases and J lost 8 bases. The CDR3 contains 13 residues. The CDR3 sequence: CASSVDRGEKLFF. The CDR3 nucleotides are TGTGCCAGCAGCGTGGACAGGGGGGAAAAACTGTTTTTT.

The chain recombines TRBV7-2 with TRBJ2-3; 9 bases are shared with TRBD1. Germline loops: CDR1 SGHTA, CDR2 FQGNSA. There are 16 residues in the CDR3. V lost 5 bases, J lost 6 bases, and 12 bases stayed unmatched. CDR3: CASSRSSGTGWDTQYF. Written as DNA, the CDR3 is TGTGCCAGCAGCCGAAGTTCCGGGACAGGGTGGGATACGCAGTATTTT.

The chain joins TRBV7-9 to TRBJ2-3, with D perhaps TRBD1 (6 bases). Trimming took 10 bases from V and 6 from J, leaving 17 bases between them. The CDR3 contains 13 residues. Per the germline V gene, CDR1 is SEHNR and CDR2 is FQNEAQ (reference sequence). The CDR3 sequence is CATSAAGADTQYF. The CDR3 DNA is TGTGCCACATCCGCGGCAGGGGCTGATACGCAGTATTTT.

The table lists this clonotype with a few counts. The CDR3 DNA sequence: TGTGCCAGCAGTGAAGCAGGCCAGGGGGCAACTAATGAAAAACTGTTTTTT. Its translation is CASSEAGQGATNEKLFF. This sequence joins TRBV6-1 and TRBJ1-4; 7 bases are shared with TRBD1. V lost 0 bases to trimming and J lost 0 bases; unmatched junction nucleotides: 4. This CDR3 has 17 residues. From germline, CDR1 is MNHNS and CDR2 SASEGT.